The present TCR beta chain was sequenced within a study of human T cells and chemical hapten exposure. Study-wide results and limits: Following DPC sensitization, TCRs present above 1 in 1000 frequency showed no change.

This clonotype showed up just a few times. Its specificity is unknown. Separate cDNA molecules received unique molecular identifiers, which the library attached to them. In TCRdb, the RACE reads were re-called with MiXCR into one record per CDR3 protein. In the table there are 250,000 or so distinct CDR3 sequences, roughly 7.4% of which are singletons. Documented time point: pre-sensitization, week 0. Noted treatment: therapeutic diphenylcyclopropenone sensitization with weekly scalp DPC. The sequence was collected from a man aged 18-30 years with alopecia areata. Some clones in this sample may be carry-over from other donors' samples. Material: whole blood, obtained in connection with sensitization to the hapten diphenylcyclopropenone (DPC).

The CDR3 loop reads CSVEPTTDTQYF. Here the CDR3 DNA reads TGCAGCGTTGAACCTACCACAGATACGCAGTATTTT. The V gene is TRBV29-1, the J gene TRBJ2-3; D is uncertain. V lost 2 bases and J 2 bases, leaving 5 bases between the germline ends. Germline V gives CDR1 SQVTM, CDR2 ANQGSEA. The length of the CDR3 is 12 residues.